By share of the sample, the clone carrying this T cell receptor beta chain is large. Its antigen is not known. TRB rearrangements were amplified by multiplex PCR with BIOMED2 TRB-A/B primers. One entry per CDR3 protein, called by TCRdb with MiXCR from the multiplex PCR reads. The sample lists fewer than 6,000 distinct CDR3 sequences, about a fifth seen once, with more than 3% in the top ten. These data originate in a study of T and B cells in COVID-19 patients. Whole-study context: Blood was sampled from COVID-19 patients who were either actively infected or recovered. Points from the study as a whole: Symptomatic-phase blood samples from mildly ill patients and early samples from severe cases were scarce. Highly clonal in active COVID-19, TRB repertoires exceeded healthy-donor diversity and richness at recovery.

V lost 4 bases, J lost 5 bases, and 15 bases lay in between. Germline lookup yields CDR1 LNHDA and CDR2 SQIVND (reference sequence). This CDR3 region has 15 residues. Each TRB amplification used roughly 230-550 ng of genomic DNA from blood. The TCR originated in a human donor with active COVID-19. Input material: blood. V gene TRBV19 combines with J gene TRBJ2-1; D is perhaps TRBD2 (6 bases). CDR3 region: CASSTDGGSNNEQFF. Written as DNA, the CDR3 is TGTGCCAGTAGTACCGACGGAGGGTCCAACAATGAGCAGTTCTTC.